The 10 T cell receptor beta chains below were found in one sample sequenced in a study of cytomegalovirus exposure and HLA in healthy donors. The PCR ran on 60 Vbeta and 13 Jbeta primers. Assay used: immunoSEQ multiplex PCR; TCRdb lists only in-frame clones, some missing. This table has some 150,000 clones, approximately 80% appearing once. The sequenced sample consisted of PBMCs. Every receptor here comes from a woman aged 40 to 50 in good health and CMV-seropositive.

V is TRBV9 and J is TRBJ2-3, with D possibly being TRBD2 (5 bases). V was pared by 0 bases and J by 1 base, with 9 bases between. Germline assignment: CDR1 SGDLS and CDR2 YYNGEE. This CDR3 has 15 residues. CDR3 sequence (DNA): TGTGCCAGCAGCGTAGGAGGGAGAGGCACAGATACGCAGTATTTT. It yields the protein CASSVGGRGTDTQYF.

This chain connects TRBV27 to TRBJ2-1, with 15 bases aligning to TRBD2. CDR3 length equals 17 residues. With V trimmed by 11 bases and J by 0 bases, 8 bases remained unmatched. Germline CDR1 MNHEY, CDR2 SMNVEV (reference sequence). The CDR3: CASRTSGRGGSYNEQFF. CDR3 coding DNA: TGTGCCTCTAGGACTAGCGGGAGGGGTGGCTCCTACAATGAGCAGTTCTTC.

The chain is built from TRBV4-1 and TRBJ2-1; no reliable D call. Trimming cost V 2 bases and J 0 bases, with 17 bases left between them. Germline CDR1 reads MGHRA; CDR2 reads YSYEKL. There are 18 residues in the CDR3. This chain's CDR3 is CASSQIPRPRSSYNEQFF. For the CDR3, the DNA is TGCGCCAGCAGCCAAATCCCACGGCCTCGGAGCTCCTACAATGAGCAGTTCTTC.

The rearrangement joins TRBV18 to TRBJ2-3; 13 bases match TRBD2. CDR3 length: 18 amino acids. V shed 0 bases, J shed 6 bases, and the junction held 9 bases outside the gene matches. CDR1 KGHSH and CDR2 LQKENI come from the germline V gene. CDR3 sequence reads: CASSPPRLAGGIRDTQYF. CDR3 sequence (DNA): TGTGCCAGCTCACCACCCCGACTAGCGGGAGGAATTAGGGATACGCAGTATTTT.

The chain links TRBV15 to TRBJ1-5; 7 bases are a match to TRBD1. V was pared by 1 base and J by 6 bases, with 15 bases of the junction left unmatched. The germline V gene encodes CDR1 LNHNV and CDR2 YYDKDF (reference sequence). The CDR3 is 18 amino acids. The DNA of the CDR3 is TGTGCCACCAGCAGAGGAAACACAGGGGATAAGCAACGTCAGCCCCAGCATTTT. Its protein product is CATSRGNTGDKQRQPQHF.

The rearrangement links TRBV6-5 to TRBJ2-3; possible D gene TRBD2, 6 bases. This CDR3 is built from 15 residues. With 6 bases removed from V and 2 bases from J, the gap between germline ends came to 15 bases. CDR1 MNHEY and CDR2 SVGAGI come from the germline V gene. The CDR3 nucleotides are TGTGCCAGCAGCCAGACTAGTGGAACCACAGATACGCAGTATTTT. Amino acid sequence: CASSQTSGTTDTQYF.

The V gene is TRBV6-1, the J gene TRBJ1-5; 7 bases line up with TRBD1. There are 14 residues in the CDR3. Germline V gives CDR1 MNHNS, CDR2 SASEGT. Trimming cost V 3 bases and J 11 bases; bases outside gene matches: 10. The CDR3 is CASSDGAGGWAQHF. CDR3 DNA sequence: TGTGCCAGCAGTGATGGGGCAGGGGGTTGGGCCCAGCATTTT.

The chain links TRBV2 to TRBJ2-7; possible D gene TRBD1, 5 bases. CDR3 length equals 11 residues. From germline, CDR1 is SNHLY and CDR2 FYNNEI. V lost 7 bases, J lost 13 bases, and 17 bases lay in between. As DNA, the CDR3 is TGTGCCAGCACCGCGGACGGACAACCTTACTTC. This gives the protein CASTADGQPYF.

V usage is TRBV15 and J usage is TRBJ2-2; D call uncertain. There are 13 residues in the CDR3. V was shortened by 4 bases and J by 9 bases, with 12 bases between the two germline ends. Per germline, CDR1 LNHNV and CDR2 YYDKDF (reference sequence). CDR3 amino acids: CATSTPEARELFF. The CDR3 DNA is TGTGCCACCAGCACACCTGAGGCGAGGGAGCTGTTTTTT.

The J gene is TRBJ2-1, the V gene TRBV7-3, with D tentatively TRBD2 (5 bases). The germline gives CDR1 SGHTA, CDR2 FQGTGA. V was cut by 5 bases and J by 0 bases, with 11 bases left in between. The CDR3 runs to 15 residues. For the CDR3, the DNA is TGTGCCAGCAGCCCGAGCGGAAACTCCTACAATGAGCAGTTCTTC. It yields the protein CASSPSGNSYNEQFF. The full variable domain, completed using reference TRBV7-3 and TRBJ2-1, is GAGVSQTPSNKVTEKGKYVELRCDPISGHTALYWYRQSLGQGPEFLIYFQGTGAADDSGLPNDRFFAVRPEGSVSTLKIQRTERGDSAVYLCASSPSGNSYNEQFFGPGTRLTVL.